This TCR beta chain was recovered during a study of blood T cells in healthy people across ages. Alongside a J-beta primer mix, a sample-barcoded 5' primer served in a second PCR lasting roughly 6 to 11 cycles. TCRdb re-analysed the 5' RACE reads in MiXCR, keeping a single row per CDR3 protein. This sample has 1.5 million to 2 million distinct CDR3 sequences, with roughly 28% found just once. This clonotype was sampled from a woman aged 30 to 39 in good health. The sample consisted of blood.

CDR3 amino acids: CSAGTINRDRGILFYEQYF. The CDR3 DNA reads TGCAGTGCTGGTACCATCAACCGGGACAGGGGGATTTTATTCTACGAGCAGTACTTC. The chain has TRBV20-1 and TRBJ2-7; 11 nucleotides align to TRBD1. Germline CDR1 and CDR2: DFQATT and SNEGSKA (reference sequence). The CDR3 covers 19 residues. V lost 5 bases, J lost 3 bases, and 21 bases stayed unmatched.